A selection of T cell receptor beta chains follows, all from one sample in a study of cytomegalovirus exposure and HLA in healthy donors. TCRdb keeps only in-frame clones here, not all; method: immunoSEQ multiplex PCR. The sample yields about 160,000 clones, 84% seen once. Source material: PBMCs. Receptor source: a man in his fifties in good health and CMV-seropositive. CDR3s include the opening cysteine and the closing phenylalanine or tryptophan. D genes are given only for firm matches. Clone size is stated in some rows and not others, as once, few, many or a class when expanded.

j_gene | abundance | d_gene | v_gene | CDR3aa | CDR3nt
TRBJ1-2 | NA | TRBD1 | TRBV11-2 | CASSLDGGQNYGYTF | TGTGCCAGCAGCTTAGATGGGGGACAGAACTATGGCTACACCTTC
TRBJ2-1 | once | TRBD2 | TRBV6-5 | CVVERGVGNEQFF | TGTGTCGTGGAGCGGGGGGTAGGCAATGAGCAGTTCTTC
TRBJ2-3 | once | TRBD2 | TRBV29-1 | CSVPGGATDTQYF | TGCAGCGTCCCCGGGGGGGCGACAGATACGCAGTATTTT
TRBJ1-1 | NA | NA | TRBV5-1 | CASSSGGAYNTEAFF | TGCGCCAGCAGCTCCGGAGGCGCATATAACACTGAAGCTTTCTTT
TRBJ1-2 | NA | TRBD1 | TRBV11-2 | CASNPGGLGYGYTF | TGTGCCAGCAACCCAGGGGGCCTAGGCTATGGCTACACCTTC
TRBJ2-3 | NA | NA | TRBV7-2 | CASSLRFSTDTQYF | TGTGCCAGCAGCTTACGTTTTAGCACAGATACGCAGTATTTT
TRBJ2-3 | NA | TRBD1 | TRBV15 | CATSREGGQGLDTQYF | TGTGCCACCAGCAGAGAAGGAGGACAGGGATTAGATACGCAGTATTTT
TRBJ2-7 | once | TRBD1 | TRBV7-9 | CASSAGTGTYEQYF | TGTGCCAGCAGCGCCGGGACAGGGACCTACGAGCAGTACTTC
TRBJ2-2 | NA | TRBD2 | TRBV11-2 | CAWNRAGLAGRTGELFF | TGTGCCTGGAACAGGGCTGGGCTAGCGGGACGCACCGGGGAGCTGTTTTTT
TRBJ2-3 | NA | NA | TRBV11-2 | CASSLYTDTQYF | TGTGCCAGCAGCCTCTACACAGATACGCAGTATTTT
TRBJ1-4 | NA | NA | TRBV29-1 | CSVAQGPNEKLFF | TGCAGCGTGGCACAGGGACCTAATGAAAAACTGTTTTTT
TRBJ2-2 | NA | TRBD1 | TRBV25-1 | CASKGADTGELFF | TGTGCCAGCAAGGGGGCGGACACCGGGGAGCTGTTTTTT
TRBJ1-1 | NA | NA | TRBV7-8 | CASSLAHSSLEAFF | TGTGCCAGCAGCTTGGCTCACAGCAGCCTTGAAGCTTTCTTT
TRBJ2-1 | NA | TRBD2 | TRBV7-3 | CASSLPSSGSNEQFF | TGTGCCAGCAGCTTACCGTCTAGCGGGTCCAATGAGCAGTTCTTC
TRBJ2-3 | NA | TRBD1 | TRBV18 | CASSRSGTGTDTQYF | TGTGCCAGCTCACGTTCCGGGACAGGCACAGATACGCAGTATTTT
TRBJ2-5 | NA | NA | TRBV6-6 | CASSSYSKAETQYF | TGTGCCAGCAGTTCGTACTCGAAAGCGGAGACCCAGTACTTC
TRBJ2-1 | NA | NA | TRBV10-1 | CASSELSGGVQFF | TGCGCCAGCAGTGAACTAAGCGGAGGGGTGCAGTTCTTC
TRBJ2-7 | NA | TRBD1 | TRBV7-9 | CASSPMDRGPYEQYF | TGTGCCAGCAGCCCCATGGACAGGGGACCCTACGAGCAGTACTTC
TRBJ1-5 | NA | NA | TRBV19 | CASSWQGTSNQPQHF | TGTGCCAGTAGTTGGCAGGGGACGAGCAATCAGCCCCAGCATTTT
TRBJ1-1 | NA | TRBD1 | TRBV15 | CATSRDYRGSNTEAFF | TGTGCCACCAGCAGAGATTACAGGGGTTCGAACACTGAAGCTTTCTTT
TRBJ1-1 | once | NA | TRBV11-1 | CASSTIGVNTEAFF | TGTGCCAGCAGCACAATAGGAGTGAACACTGAAGCTTTCTTT
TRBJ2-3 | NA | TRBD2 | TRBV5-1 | CASSLDGGGSTDTQYF | TGCGCCAGCAGCTTGGATGGGGGGGGGAGCACAGATACGCAGTATTTT
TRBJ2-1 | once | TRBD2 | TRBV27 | CASSSLGAGEGNEQFF | TGTGCCAGCAGTTCCCTGGGAGCGGGAGAGGGTAATGAGCAGTTCTTC
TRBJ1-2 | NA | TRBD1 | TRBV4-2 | CASSQDNRGGYGYTF | TGTGCCAGCAGCCAAGATAACAGGGGGGGATATGGCTACACCTTC
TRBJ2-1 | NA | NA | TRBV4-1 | CASSPAGHLLSYNEQFF | TGCGCCAGCAGCCCCGCCGGACACCTTCTCTCCTACAATGAGCAGTTCTTC
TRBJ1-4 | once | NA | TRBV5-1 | CASNSGQKGEKLFF | TGCGCCAGCAACTCCGGACAGAAGGGCGAAAAACTGTTTTTT
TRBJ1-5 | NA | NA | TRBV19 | CASRPTRGSNQPQHF | TGTGCCAGTAGACCTACCAGGGGTAGCAATCAGCCCCAGCATTTT
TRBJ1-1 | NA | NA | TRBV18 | CASSPGAWNTEAFF | TGTGCCAGCTCACCAGGGGCCTGGAACACTGAAGCTTTCTTT
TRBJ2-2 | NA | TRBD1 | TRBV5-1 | CASSPDREAGELFF | TGCGCCAGCAGCCCGGACAGGGAGGCCGGGGAGCTGTTTTTT
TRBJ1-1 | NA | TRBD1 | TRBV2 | CASRATGVDTEAFF | TGTGCCAGCAGAGCGACAGGGGTAGACACTGAAGCTTTCTTT
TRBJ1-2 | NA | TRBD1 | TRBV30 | CAWTPRDRDFYGYTF | TGTGCCTGGACCCCGAGGGACAGGGATTTCTATGGCTACACCTTC
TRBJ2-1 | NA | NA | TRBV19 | CASSIRLVVDNEQFF | TGTGCCAGTAGTATCCGACTAGTTGTGGACAATGAGCAGTTCTTC
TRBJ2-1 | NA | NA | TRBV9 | CASSPLVSYNEQFF | TGTGCCAGCAGCCCATTAGTATCCTACAATGAGCAGTTCTTC
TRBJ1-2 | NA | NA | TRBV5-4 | CASSSRQAFYGYTF | TGTGCCAGCAGCTCAAGACAGGCTTTCTATGGCTACACCTTC
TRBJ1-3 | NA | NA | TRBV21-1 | CASSKARGQVSGNTIYF | TGTGCCAGCAGCAAAGCACGGGGACAGGTGTCTGGAAACACCATATATTTT
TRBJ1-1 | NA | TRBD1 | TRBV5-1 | CASSPGQAEAFF | TGCGCCAGCAGCCCCGGACAGGCTGAAGCTTTCTTT
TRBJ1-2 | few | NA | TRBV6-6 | CASSYSSRVGGYTF | TGTGCCAGCAGTTACTCTTCCAGGGTGGGAGGCTACACCTTC
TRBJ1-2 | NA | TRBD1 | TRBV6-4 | CASRQGNGGYGYTF | TGTGCCAGTAGACAGGGGAATGGCGGCTATGGCTACACCTTC
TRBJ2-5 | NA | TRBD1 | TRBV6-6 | CASRKKGQGAWETQYF | TGTGCCAGCAGAAAAAAAGGACAGGGGGCTTGGGAGACCCAGTACTTC
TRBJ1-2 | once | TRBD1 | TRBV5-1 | CASSLGGGQGSGYTF | TGCGCCAGCAGCTTGGGAGGGGGACAGGGTTCTGGCTACACCTTC
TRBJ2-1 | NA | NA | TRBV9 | CASSTRAGLGNEQFF | TGTGCCAGCAGCACAAGGGCAGGGCTTGGCAATGAGCAGTTCTTC
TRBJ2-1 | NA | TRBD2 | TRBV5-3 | CARSGGTSGGPSSSYNEQFF | TGTGCCAGAAGCGGGGGGACTAGCGGGGGGCCCAGTAGCTCCTACAATGAGCAGTTCTTC
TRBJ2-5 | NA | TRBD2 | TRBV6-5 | CASRGLAGVETQYF | TGTGCCAGCAGGGGACTAGCGGGGGTGGAGACCCAGTACTTC
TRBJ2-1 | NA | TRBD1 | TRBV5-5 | CASSFGTGGSNEQFF | TGTGCCAGCAGCTTCGGAACAGGGGGTTCCAATGAGCAGTTCTTC
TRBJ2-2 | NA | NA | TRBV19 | CASMGRARTGELFF | TGTGCCAGTATGGGCAGGGCCCGGACCGGGGAGCTGTTTTTT